This TCR beta chain was identified during a study of blood T cell repertoires in COVID-19. Here immunoSEQ multiplex PCR was the method, and the copy in TCRdb shows in-frame clones only, minus some. There are around 59,000 clones in the sample; 70% to 85% occur only once, and more than 8% lies in the top ten. The germline CDR1 and CDR2 sequences are KGHSH and LQKENI. The CDR3 consists of 15 residues. V lost 4 bases and J lost 5; bases outside the gene matches: 8. The rearrangement links TRBV18 to TRBJ2-1, with 7 bases fitting TRBD2. The sample taken for sequencing was peripheral blood. This receptor was identified in a human donor in a cohort sampled during active COVID-19. CDR3 region: CASSHTGGVNNEQFF. For the CDR3, the DNA is TGTGCCAGCTCACATACGGGAGGTGTAAACAATGAGCAGTTCTTC.